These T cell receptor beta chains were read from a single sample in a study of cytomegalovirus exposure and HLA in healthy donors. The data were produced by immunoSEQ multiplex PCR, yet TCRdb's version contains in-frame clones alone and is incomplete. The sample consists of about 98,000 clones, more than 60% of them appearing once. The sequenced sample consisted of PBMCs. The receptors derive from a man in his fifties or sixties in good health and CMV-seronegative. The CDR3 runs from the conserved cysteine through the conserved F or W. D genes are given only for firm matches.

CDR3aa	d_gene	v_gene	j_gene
CASARRGSLPNEQFF	NA	TRBV6-4	TRBJ2-1
CASSPRSGQGYTEAFF	NA	TRBV5-1	TRBJ1-1
CASRSTVDGYTF	NA	TRBV13	TRBJ1-2
CASSLDVGADTQYF	NA	TRBV5-1	TRBJ2-3
CASSQTNLFIGETGELFF	NA	TRBV14	TRBJ2-2
CASSLVGGMYEQYF	NA	TRBV5-5	TRBJ2-7
CASSLTPGDGYTF	NA	TRBV5-6	TRBJ1-2
CASSTGASNSPLHF	TRBD1	TRBV6-5	TRBJ1-6
CASSLNGEETQYF	NA	TRBV5-1	TRBJ2-5
CASGGTGTYGYTF	TRBD1	TRBV12-5	TRBJ1-2
CASSYQGAWETQYF	NA	TRBV6-6	TRBJ2-5
CASRLGGSSYNEQFF	TRBD2	TRBV28	TRBJ2-1
CSASSSLEQYF	NA	TRBV20-1	TRBJ2-7
CASSPALGLVQETQYF	NA	TRBV7-9	TRBJ2-5
CASSPQKPTDTQYF	NA	TRBV11-2	TRBJ2-3
CASSLPDASFYEQYF	NA	TRBV5-8	TRBJ2-7
CASSFPGLADRHSYNEQFF	TRBD2	TRBV19	TRBJ2-1
CASSVWGQGITFGGNTIYF	TRBD1	TRBV13	TRBJ1-3
CASSGGQFQTNEKLFF	NA	TRBV19	TRBJ1-4
CASSPETGGEYGYTF	TRBD1	TRBV18	TRBJ1-2
CASTPGTGGYEQYF	TRBD1	TRBV9	TRBJ2-7
CASSSFRANNQPQHF	NA	TRBV6-6	TRBJ1-5
CASSQVGVTNEKLFF	NA	TRBV4-3	TRBJ1-4
CASSMDILYEQYF	NA	TRBV7-6	TRBJ2-7
CASSLNFFGGRTIRGNEQFF	TRBD2	TRBV11-3	TRBJ2-1
CASSPRDSEAYEQYF	NA	TRBV7-9	TRBJ2-7
CASSLGGTLEKLFF	NA	TRBV7-9	TRBJ1-4
CAISLNLAGGGNEQYF	NA	TRBV10-3	TRBJ2-7
CASSQGAGGRYNEQFF	TRBD2	TRBV4-1	TRBJ2-1
CASSFRQSGGEQYF	NA	TRBV7-2	TRBJ2-7
CASTSQLGETQYF	NA	TRBV11-3	TRBJ2-5
CASVGLAGGWGTDTQYF	TRBD2	TRBV10-1	TRBJ2-3
CASSGTSGRNEQFF	TRBD2	TRBV7-3	TRBJ2-1
CASSLGQGAAKNIQYF	TRBD1	TRBV28	TRBJ2-4
CASSLDAAVDEQYF	NA	TRBV11-2	TRBJ2-7
CASSIGQTYEQYF	NA	TRBV10-1	TRBJ2-7
CAISVSQGFFYEQYF	NA	TRBV10-3	TRBJ2-7
CASSPIEPGGEKLFF	NA	TRBV5-1	TRBJ1-4
CASSSGTGSSYNEQFF	TRBD1	TRBV19	TRBJ2-1
CASSPPRSTYEQYF	NA	TRBV5-6	TRBJ2-7
CASRSSGGQETQYF	TRBD2	TRBV10-2	TRBJ2-5
CASSLSRDASFQETQYF	NA	TRBV5-1	TRBJ2-5
CASSPLDSGNTEAFF	NA	TRBV18	TRBJ1-1
CASSPTDSNQPQHF	NA	TRBV6-6	TRBJ1-5
CASIKTGASNYGYTF	NA	TRBV28	TRBJ1-2
CASSSTGSSYEQYF	NA	TRBV11-2	TRBJ2-7
CASSPRVTGEAFF	NA	TRBV18	TRBJ1-1
CASSQDWGSRQGTYEQYF	TRBD1	TRBV4-1	TRBJ2-7
CAISDLGGDEQYF	NA	TRBV10-3	TRBJ2-7
CASSQDRSGTYNEQFF	TRBD2	TRBV4-3	TRBJ2-1
CASSVVGGGGYTF	NA	TRBV5-1	TRBJ1-2
CASSPRGGARRSERF	NA	TRBV7-2	TRBJ1-1
CASSTVGGQGYGYTF	NA	TRBV7-9	TRBJ1-2